The 4 T cell receptor beta chains below come from one sample, sequenced in a study of beta chain features in type 1 diabetes. Sequencing targeted expressed TCRB transcripts, as all isolated RNA had been reverse transcribed. Clones were read by immunoSEQ multiplex PCR, and TCRdb kept only the in-frame ones, dropping some. This table has 350,000 to 450,000 clones, around 16% appearing once. Material: naive CD4+ T cells from blood. The source is a woman in her late teens or twenties in good health.

This clone has more than one count but fewer than ten. The chain links TRBV10-1 to TRBJ2-1, with D possibly matching TRBD2 (5 bases). The CDR3 has 14 amino acids. Germline CDR1 reads WNHNN; CDR2 reads SYGVQD (reference sequence). Trimming took off 0 bases at V and 2 bases at J, with 5 bases between the two ends. As DNA, the CDR3 is TGCGCCAGCAGTGAGTCGGGAGCCTACAATGAGCAGTTCTTC. Translation: CASSESGAYNEQFF.

The gene calls are TRBV13 and TRBJ1-1, with 8 positions matching TRBD1. The V and J ends lost 9 bases and 5 bases, in that order; junction bases with no gene match: 20. The CDR3 covers 17 residues. Germline V CDR1 and CDR2: PRHDT, FYEKMQ (reference sequence). CDR3 DNA: TGTGCCAGTTCGACAGGGGATACATGGGGGTTTAGAACTGAAGCTTTCTTT. It encodes CASSTGDTWGFRTEAFF.

The rearrangement uses TRBV28 and TRBJ1-4; possible D gene TRBD1, 5 bases. Germline CDR1 reads MDHEN; CDR2 reads SYDVKM. The CDR3 extends over 13 amino acids. Trimming took off 7 bases at V and 8 bases at J, with 14 bases between the two ends. The CDR3 DNA is TGTGCCAGCACAAGGGGAGGCGGCGAAAAACTGTTTTTT. Amino acids: CASTRGGGEKLFF. Complete variable domain (other parts from reference TRBV28 and TRBJ1-4): DVKVTQSSRYLVKRTGEKVFLECVQDMDHENMFWYRQDPGLGLRLIYFSYDVKMKEKGDIPEGYSVSREKKERFSLILESASTNQTSMYLCASTRGGGEKLFFGSGTQLSVL.

This clone appeared a few times. Additional DNA sequences in this sample encode the identical CDR3. The chain has TRBV5-1 and TRBJ1-1; possible D gene TRBD1, 5 bases. CDR1 and CDR2 (germline): SGHRS, YFSETQ. This CDR3 is built from 12 residues. Deletions cut 1 base from V and 5 bases from J, with 6 bases between. Here the CDR3 DNA reads TGCGCCAGCAGCTTGCGGGGGACTGAAGCTTTCTTT. As protein: CASSLRGTEAFF.